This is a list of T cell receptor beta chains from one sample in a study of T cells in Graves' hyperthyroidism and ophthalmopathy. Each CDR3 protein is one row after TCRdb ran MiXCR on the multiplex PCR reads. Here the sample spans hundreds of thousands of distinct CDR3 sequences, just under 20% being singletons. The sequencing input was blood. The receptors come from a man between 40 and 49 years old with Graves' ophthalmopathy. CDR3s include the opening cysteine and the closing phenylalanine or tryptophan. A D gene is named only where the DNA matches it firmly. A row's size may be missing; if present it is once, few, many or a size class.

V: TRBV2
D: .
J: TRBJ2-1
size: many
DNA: TGTGCCAGCAGCCGGGCCCTTTACAATGAGCAGTTCTTC
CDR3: CASSRALYNEQFF

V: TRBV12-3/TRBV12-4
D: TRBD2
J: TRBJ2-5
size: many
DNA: TGTGCCAGCACCCAGACTAGCGGGAGTGGAGAGACCCAGTACTTC
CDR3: CASTQTSGSGETQYF

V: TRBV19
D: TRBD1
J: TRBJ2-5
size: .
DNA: TGTGCCAGTACACCGGACAGGGTAGTAGGAGAGACCCAGTACTTC
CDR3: CASTPDRVVGETQYF

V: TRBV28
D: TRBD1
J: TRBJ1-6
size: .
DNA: TGTGCCAGCAGTTTAGGACAGGCGCTAGGGAATTCACCCCTCCACTTT
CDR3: CASSLGQALGNSPLHF

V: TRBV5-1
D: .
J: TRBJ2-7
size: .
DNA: TGCGCCAGCAGCCCGGCAGGGGGGCTGAGCTCCTACGAGCAGTACTTC
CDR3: CASSPAGGLSSYEQYF

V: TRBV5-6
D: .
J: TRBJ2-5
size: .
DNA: TGTGCCAGCAGCGTCGAGATCGCACGTGGAGAGACCCAGTACTTC
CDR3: CASSVEIARGETQYF

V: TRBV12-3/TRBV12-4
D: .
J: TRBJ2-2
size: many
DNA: TGTGCCAGCAGCTCTCCGGACGATACGAACACCGGGGAGCTGTTTTTT
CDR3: CASSSPDDTNTGELFF

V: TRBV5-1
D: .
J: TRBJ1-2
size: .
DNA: TGCGCCAGCAGCTTGGTTAGGGCTAACTATGGCTACACCTTC
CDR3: CASSLVRANYGYTF

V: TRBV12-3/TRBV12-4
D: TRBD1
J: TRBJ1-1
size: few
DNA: TGTGCCAGCAGTTACTCCGGGACAGGGGGGACTGAAGCTTTCTTT
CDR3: CASSYSGTGGTEAFF

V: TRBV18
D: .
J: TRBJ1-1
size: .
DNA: TGTGCCAGCTCACCCAGGACAGTCATGGACACTGAAGCTTTCTTT
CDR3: CASSPRTVMDTEAFF

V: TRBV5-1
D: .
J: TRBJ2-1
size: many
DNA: TGCGCCACCACTCCTTCCGGGACGGTGACCTACAATGAGCAGTTCTTC
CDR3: CATTPSGTVTYNEQFF

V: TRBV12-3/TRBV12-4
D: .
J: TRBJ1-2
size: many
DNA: TGTGCCAGCAGCGTCATCCCCCTCTATGGCTACACCTTC
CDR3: CASSVIPLYGYTF

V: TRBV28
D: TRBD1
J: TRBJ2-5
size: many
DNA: TGTGCCAGCAGTTTACGTCAGGGGGCAGAGACCCAGTACTTC
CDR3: CASSLRQGAETQYF

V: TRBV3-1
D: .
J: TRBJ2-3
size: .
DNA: TGTGCCAGCAGCCAAGTGTCACCCCCGGGGGATACGCAGTATTTT
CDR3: CASSQVSPPGDTQYF

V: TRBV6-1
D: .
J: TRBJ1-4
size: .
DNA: TGTGCCAGCAGTATCCGCGACAGCTTGAAGAAACTGTTTTTT
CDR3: CASSIRDSLKKLFF

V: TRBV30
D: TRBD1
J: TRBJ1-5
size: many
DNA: TGTGCCTGGAGGGCAGGGGGCGCGCAGCCCCAGCATTTT
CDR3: CAWRAGGAQPQHF

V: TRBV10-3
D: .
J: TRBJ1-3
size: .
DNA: TGTGCCATCAATACCGGTTCAGTGAAGCCCCGAAACACCATATATTTT
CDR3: CAINTGSVKPRNTIYF

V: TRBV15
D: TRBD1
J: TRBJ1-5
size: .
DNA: TGTGCCACCAGCAGAGCCCGGTGGGACAGGGAAAGTCAGCCCCAGCATTTT
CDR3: CATSRARWDRESQPQHF

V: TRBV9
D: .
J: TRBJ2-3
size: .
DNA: TGTGCCAGCAGCGTAGGGATACAGTCCTTCACAGATACGCAGTATTTT
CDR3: CASSVGIQSFTDTQYF

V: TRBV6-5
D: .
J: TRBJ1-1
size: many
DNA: TGTGCCAGCAGTTATCTCATCGGCTCGAACACTGAAGCTTTCTTT
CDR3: CASSYLIGSNTEAFF

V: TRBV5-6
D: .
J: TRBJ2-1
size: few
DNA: TGTGCCAGCAGGGTAAAGGGGGGCTACAATGAGCAGTTCTTC
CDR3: CASRVKGGYNEQFF

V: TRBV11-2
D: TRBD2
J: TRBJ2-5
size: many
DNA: TGTGCCAGCAGCCCCCGGACTAGCGGGGGGATAGAGACCCAGTACTTC
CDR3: CASSPRTSGGIETQYF

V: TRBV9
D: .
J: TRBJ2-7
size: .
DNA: TGTGCCAGCAGCGTGGGACCCCTTCCCGGGGGAAGCTCCTACGAGCAGTACTTC
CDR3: CASSVGPLPGGSSYEQYF

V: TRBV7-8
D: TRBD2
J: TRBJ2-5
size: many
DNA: TGTGCCAGCAGCTTCTCCGAACTAGCGGGAGACAGGGAGACCCAGTACTTC
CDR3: CASSFSELAGDRETQYF

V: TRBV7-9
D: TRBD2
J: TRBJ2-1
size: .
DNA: TGTGCCAGCAGCTTAACTAGCGGGGGGCTCTCCTACAATGAGCAGTTCTTC
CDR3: CASSLTSGGLSYNEQFF

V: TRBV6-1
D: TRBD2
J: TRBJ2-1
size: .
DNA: TGTGCCAGCAGTGAAGGTAGCGGGGGCCGGGATATCTCCTACAATGAGCAGTTCTTC
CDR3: CASSEGSGGRDISYNEQFF

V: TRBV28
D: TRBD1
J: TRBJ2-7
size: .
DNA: TGTGCCAGCAGTACGACAGGGTTCACCTACGAGCAGTACTTC
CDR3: CASSTTGFTYEQYF

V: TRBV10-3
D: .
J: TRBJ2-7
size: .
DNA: TGTGCCATCAGTGATGGTGGGAGGTACAATGAGCAGTACTTC
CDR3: CAISDGGRYNEQYF

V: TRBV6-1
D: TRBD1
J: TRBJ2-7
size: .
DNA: TGTGCCAGCAGCTCGGACAGGGAAAAGCAGTACTTC
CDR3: CASSSDREKQYF

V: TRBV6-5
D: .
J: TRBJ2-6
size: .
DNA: TGTGCCAGCAGTTACTCGTCGCCCAACTCTGGGGCCAACGTCCTGACTTTC
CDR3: CASSYSSPNSGANVLTF

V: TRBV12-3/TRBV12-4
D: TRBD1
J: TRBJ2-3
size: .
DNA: TGTGCCAGCAGTTTACAGGGGGCTTCAGATACGCAGTATTTT
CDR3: CASSLQGASDTQYF

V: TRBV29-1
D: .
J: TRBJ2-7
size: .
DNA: TGCAGCGTTGTTGGGCGGGGGCAGTACTTC
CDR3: CSVVGRGQYF

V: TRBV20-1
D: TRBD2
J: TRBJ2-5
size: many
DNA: TGCAGTGCCCCGGGGATCTCTCGGGGGGGGACCCAGTACTTC
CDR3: CSAPGISRGGTQYF

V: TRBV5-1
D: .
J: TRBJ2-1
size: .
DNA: TGCGCCAGCGGGGACGCCTCCTACGAGCAGTTCTTC
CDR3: CASGDASYEQFF

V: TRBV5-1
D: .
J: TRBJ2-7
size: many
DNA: TGCGCCAGCACCTCCGGTGCAATGGCCCCCTACGAGCAGTACTTC
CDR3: CASTSGAMAPYEQYF

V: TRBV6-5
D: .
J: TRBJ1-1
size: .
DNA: TGTGCCAGCAGTTACGGGGGAGTTATCTCTGAAGCTTTCTTT
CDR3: CASSYGGVISEAFF

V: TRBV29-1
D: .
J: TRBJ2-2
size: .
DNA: TGCAGCGTTGAGACAGTGGATTCTTTGGCCGGGGAGCTGTTTTTT
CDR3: CSVETVDSLAGELFF

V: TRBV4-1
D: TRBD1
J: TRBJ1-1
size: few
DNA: TGCGCCAGCAGCCAAGATTGGGACAGGAGCCTGAACACTGAAGCTTTCTTT
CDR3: CASSQDWDRSLNTEAFF

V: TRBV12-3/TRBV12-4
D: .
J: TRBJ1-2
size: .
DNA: TGTGCCATCTCGAGGGGGAACTATGGCTACACCTTC
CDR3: CAISRGNYGYTF

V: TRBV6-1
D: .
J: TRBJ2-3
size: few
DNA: TGTGCCAGCAGGAAATCCGGGATGGTAACAGATACGCAGTATTTT
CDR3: CASRKSGMVTDTQYF

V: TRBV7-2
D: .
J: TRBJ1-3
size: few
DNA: TGTGCCAGCAGCTTCTGGGGGGCTGGAAACACCATATATTTT
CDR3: CASSFWGAGNTIYF

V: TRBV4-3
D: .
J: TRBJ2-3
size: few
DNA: TGCGCCAGCAGCCAAGTGTTCGCTCAGGATGATGATACGCAGTATTTT
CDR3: CASSQVFAQDDDTQYF

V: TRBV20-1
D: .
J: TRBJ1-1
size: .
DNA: TGCAGTGCTCGCCCTGTACAGGCGGACACTGAAGCTTTCTTT
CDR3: CSARPVQADTEAFF

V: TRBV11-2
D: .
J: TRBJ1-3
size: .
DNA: TGTGCCAGCAGCTTCTTGGCAGTCGGAAACACCATATATTTT
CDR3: CASSFLAVGNTIYF

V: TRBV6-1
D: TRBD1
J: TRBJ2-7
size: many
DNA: TGTGCCAGCAGGGGGGACAGGGAGCAGTACTTC
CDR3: CASRGDREQYF

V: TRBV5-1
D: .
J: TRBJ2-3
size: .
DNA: TGCGCCAGCAGCTTGGAACGGGCAGATACGCAGTATTTT
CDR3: CASSLERADTQYF

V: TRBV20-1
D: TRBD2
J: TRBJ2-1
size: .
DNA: TGCAGTGCTAGAGCACCACTAGCGTCCTCCTACAATGAGCAGTTCTTC
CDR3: CSARAPLASSYNEQFF

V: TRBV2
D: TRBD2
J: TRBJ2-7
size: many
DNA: TGTGCCAGCAGTGAGCCCTTGACTAGCGGGAGCCCCCCCTACGAGCAGTACTTC
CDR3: CASSEPLTSGSPPYEQYF

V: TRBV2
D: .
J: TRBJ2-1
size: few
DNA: TGTGCCAGCAGTAGATGGGAGATGGAGCGGCTCAATGAGCAGTTCTTC
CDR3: CASSRWEMERLNEQFF

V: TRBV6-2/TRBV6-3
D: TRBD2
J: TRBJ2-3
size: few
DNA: TGTGCCAGCAGTTACTCGTCGAGCGGGGACTTCACAGATACGCAGTATTTT
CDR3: CASSYSSSGDFTDTQYF

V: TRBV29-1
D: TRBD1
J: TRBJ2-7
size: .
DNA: TGCAGCGTCCCTATGGACAGGGGGCAAGGGCAGTACTTC
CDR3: CSVPMDRGQGQYF

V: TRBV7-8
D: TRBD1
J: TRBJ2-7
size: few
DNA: TGTGCCAGCAGCTTAGCAGGGGGACAGGGTTTCGTCGAGCAGTACTTC
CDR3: CASSLAGGQGFVEQYF

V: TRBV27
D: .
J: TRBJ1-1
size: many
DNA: TGTGCCAGCAGTTTCCGGCGACAGCCGAACACTGAAGCTTTCTTT
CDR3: CASSFRRQPNTEAFF